This TCR beta chain appears in the sequencing data of a study of cytomegalovirus exposure and HLA in healthy donors. About the study: The roughly 110 validation repertoires were reported in a later analysis to have been generated on the same platform as the roughly 680 first-cohort repertoires.

This clone was detected only a few times. Its antigen is as yet unknown. Overall study findings and caveats: Overall, around 150 TCR beta chains were annotated as cytomegalovirus-associated.

Method: immunoSEQ multiplex PCR; TCRdb's copy keeps in-frame clones and lacks some. The table lists more than 80,000 clones, 88% of them singletons, with about 2% in the top ten. Input material: PBMCs. The sequence was collected from a woman aged 18 to 35 in good health and CMV-seropositive.

Here the CDR3 reads CASSLFLRDGYTF. The CDR3 coding sequence is TGTGCCAGCAGCTTATTCCTGAGAGATGGCTACACCTTC. This rearrangement joins TRBV7-2 to TRBJ1-2; D not resolved. Per the germline V gene, CDR1 is SGHTA and CDR2 is FQGNSA. The CDR3 sequence is 13 residues long. V gave up 2 bases and J gave up 6 bases, with 10 bases separating them.